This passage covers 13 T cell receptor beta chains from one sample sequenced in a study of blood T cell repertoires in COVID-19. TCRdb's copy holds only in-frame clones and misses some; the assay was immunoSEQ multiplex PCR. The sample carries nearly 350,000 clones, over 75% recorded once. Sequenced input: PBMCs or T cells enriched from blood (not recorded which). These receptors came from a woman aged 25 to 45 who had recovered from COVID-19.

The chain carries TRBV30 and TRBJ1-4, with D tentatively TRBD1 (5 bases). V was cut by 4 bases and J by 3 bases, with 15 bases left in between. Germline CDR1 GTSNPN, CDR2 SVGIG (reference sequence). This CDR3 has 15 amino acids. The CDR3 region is CAWMYRWGANEKLFF. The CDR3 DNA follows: TGTGCCTGGATGTATCGATGGGGGGCTAATGAAAAACTGTTTTTT.

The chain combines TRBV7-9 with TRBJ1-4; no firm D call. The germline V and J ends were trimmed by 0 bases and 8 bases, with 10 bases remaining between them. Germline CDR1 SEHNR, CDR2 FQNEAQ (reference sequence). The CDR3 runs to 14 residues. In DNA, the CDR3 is TGTGCCAGCAGCTTAGCCGGGGAATGGGAAAAACTGTTTTTT. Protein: CASSLAGEWEKLFF.

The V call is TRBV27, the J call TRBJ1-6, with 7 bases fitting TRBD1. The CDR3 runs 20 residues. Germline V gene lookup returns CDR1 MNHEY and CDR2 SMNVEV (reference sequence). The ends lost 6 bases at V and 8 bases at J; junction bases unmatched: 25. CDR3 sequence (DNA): TGTGCCAGCAGACGACAAGGGCCGAGGGAAAACAGGGGAGGTGATTCACCCCTCCACTTT. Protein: CASRRQGPRENRGGDSPLHF.

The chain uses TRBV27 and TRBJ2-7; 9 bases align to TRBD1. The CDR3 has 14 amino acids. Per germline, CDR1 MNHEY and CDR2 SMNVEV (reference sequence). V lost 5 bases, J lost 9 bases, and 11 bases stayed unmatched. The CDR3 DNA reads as TGTGCCAGCAGTCCCAAGGGACAGGGTCAGGGGCAGTACTTC. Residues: CASSPKGQGQGQYF.

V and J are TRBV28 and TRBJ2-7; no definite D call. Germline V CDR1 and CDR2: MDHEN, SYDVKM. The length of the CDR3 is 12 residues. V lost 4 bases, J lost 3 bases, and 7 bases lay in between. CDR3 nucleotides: TGTGCCAGCAGTTCCGCCGGCTACGAGCAGTACTTC. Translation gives CASSSAGYEQYF.

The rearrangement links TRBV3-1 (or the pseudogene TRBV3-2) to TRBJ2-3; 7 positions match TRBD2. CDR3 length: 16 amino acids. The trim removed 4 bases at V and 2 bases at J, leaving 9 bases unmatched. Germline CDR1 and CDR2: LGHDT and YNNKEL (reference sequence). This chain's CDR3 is CASSPDLSGATDTQYF. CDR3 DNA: TGTGCCAGCAGCCCGGACCTCAGCGGGGCCACAGATACGCAGTATTTT.

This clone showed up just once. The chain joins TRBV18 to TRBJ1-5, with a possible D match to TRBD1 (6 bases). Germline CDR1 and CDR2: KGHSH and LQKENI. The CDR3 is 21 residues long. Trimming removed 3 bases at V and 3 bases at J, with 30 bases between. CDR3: CASSPTPVADLPRGHNQPQHF. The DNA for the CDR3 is TGTGCCAGCTCACCCACCCCCGTGGCGGACCTCCCGAGGGGACACAATCAGCCCCAGCATTTT.

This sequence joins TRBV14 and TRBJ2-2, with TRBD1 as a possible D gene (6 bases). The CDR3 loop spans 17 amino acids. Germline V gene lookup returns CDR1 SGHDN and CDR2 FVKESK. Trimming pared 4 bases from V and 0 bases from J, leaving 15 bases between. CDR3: CASSRSTHRANTGELFF. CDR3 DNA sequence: TGTGCCAGCAGCCGCTCCACCCACAGGGCGAACACCGGGGAGCTGTTTTTT.

The chain's CDR3 is CASSQGQGANSPLHF. In DNA, the CDR3 is TGTGCCAGCAGCCAGGGGCAGGGGGCAAATTCACCCCTCCACTTT. This chain joins TRBV6-2 or TRBV6-3 and TRBJ1-6; TRBD1 aligns across 8 bases. Losses at the gene ends were 6 bases for V and 7 bases for J; bases not matched to a gene: 8. This CDR3 spans 15 amino acids. Germline loops: CDR1 MNHEY, CDR2 SVGEGT.

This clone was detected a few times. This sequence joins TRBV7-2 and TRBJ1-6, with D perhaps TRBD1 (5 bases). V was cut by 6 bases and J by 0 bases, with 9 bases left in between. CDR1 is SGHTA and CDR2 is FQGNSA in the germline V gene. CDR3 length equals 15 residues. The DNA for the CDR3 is TGTGCCAGCAGGGGGCAGAGCTCCTATAATTCACCCCTCCACTTT. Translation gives CASRGQSSYNSPLHF.

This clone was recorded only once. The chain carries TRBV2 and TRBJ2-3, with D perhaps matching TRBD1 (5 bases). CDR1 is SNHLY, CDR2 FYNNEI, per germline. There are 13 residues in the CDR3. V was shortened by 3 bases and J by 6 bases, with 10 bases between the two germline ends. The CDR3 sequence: CASSDPAGDTQYF. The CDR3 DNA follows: TGTGCCAGCAGTGACCCCGCAGGGGATACGCAGTATTTT.

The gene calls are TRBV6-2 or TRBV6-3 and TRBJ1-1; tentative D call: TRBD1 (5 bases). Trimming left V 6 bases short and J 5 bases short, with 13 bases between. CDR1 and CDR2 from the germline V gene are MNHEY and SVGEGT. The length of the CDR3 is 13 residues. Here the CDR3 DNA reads TGTGCCAGCAGCCCAAACGGGGGGACTGAAGCTTTCTTT. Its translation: CASSPNGGTEAFF.

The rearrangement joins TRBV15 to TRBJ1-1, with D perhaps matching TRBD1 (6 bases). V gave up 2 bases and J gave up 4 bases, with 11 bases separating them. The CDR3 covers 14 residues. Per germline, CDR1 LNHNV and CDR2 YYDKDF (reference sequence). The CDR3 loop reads CATSRTGTSTEAFF. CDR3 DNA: TGTGCCACCAGCAGAACCGGGACAAGCACTGAAGCTTTCTTT.